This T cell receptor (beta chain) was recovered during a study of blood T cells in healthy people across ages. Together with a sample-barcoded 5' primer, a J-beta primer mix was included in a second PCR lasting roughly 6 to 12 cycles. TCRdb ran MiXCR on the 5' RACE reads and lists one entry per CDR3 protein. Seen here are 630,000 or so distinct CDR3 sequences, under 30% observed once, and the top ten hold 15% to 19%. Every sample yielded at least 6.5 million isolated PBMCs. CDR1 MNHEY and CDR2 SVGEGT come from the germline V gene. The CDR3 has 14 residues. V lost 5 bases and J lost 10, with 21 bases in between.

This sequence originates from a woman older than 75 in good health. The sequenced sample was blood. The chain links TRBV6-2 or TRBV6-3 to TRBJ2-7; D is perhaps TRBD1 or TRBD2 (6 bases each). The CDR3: CASSRAGGQGAQYF. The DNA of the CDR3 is TGTGCCAGCAGTCGGGCCGGGGGCCAAGGGGCCCAGTACTTC.